Each of the 29 T cell receptor beta chains below was sequenced from the same sample in a study of beta chain features in type 1 diabetes (dated by TCRdb to the late 2010s). The library was produced with the immunoSEQ multiplex PCR assay. The entire amount of isolated RNA was reverse transcribed using the High Capacity cDNA Reverse Transcription Kit, so the sequenced TCRB transcripts were expressed ones. The table was pulled from immuneACCESS by TCRdb, which kept in-frame rearrangements only. Such tables lose some clones; where checked, under half of the loss comes from unresolved V genes, and the rest has no known cause. For this sample there are 500,000 to 700,000 clones; 15% to 19% appear just once. The ten most abundant clones make up 0.07% to 0.095% of the sample. The sample consisted of naive CD4+ T cells from blood. The cell subset or site label, as the study defines it: true naive CD4+ T cells. The receptor source for this set is a man between 18 and 35 years old in good health.

This chain connects TRBV5-1 to TRBJ1-5; 9 nucleotides align to TRBD1. The CDR3 spans 16 residues. Germline CDR1 SGHRS, CDR2 YFSETQ. J gave up 4 bases and V 0 bases, and 5 bases lay outside the gene matches. The CDR3 region has the DNA TGCGCCAGCAGCTTGGGCTCGACAGGGGGAAATCAGCCCCAGCATTTT. Its translation: CASSLGSTGGNQPQHF.

This clone has a handful of counts. As DNA, the CDR3 is TGTGCCAGCAGCTTCGGGTTCTATGGCTACACCTTC. This gives the protein CASSFGFYGYTF. The chain uses TRBV5-6 and TRBJ1-2; D is undetermined. V shed 2 bases and J shed 4 bases, with 6 bases lying between them. The CDR3 has 12 residues. Germline CDR1 and CDR2: SGHDT and YYEEEE.

This clone was observed a few times. The rearrangement uses TRBV6-5 and TRBJ1-2, with TRBD1 identical over 9 bases. Per the germline V gene, CDR1 is MNHEY and CDR2 is SVGAGI. CDR3 length: 13 amino acids. The V and J ends lost 5 bases and 7 bases, in that order; junction bases with no gene match: 5. CDR3 nucleotide sequence: TGTGCCAGCAGTAGGGACAGGGTAGCTGGCTACACCTTC. Its protein product is CASSRDRVAGYTF.

CDR3: CAIARQNTEAFF. The DNA of the CDR3 is TGTGCCATCGCTAGACAGAACACTGAAGCTTTCTTT. The chain employs TRBV10-3 and TRBJ1-1; no firm D call. Germline V gives CDR1 ENHRY, CDR2 SYGVKD. This CDR3 has 12 amino acids. V gave up 8 bases and J gave up 1 base, with 8 bases separating them.

This chain joins TRBV13 and TRBJ1-1; D gene uncertain. V lost 3 bases to trimming and J lost 1 base, with 12 bases between them. The CDR3 contains 15 residues. In germline, CDR1 is PRHDT, CDR2 FYEKMQ (reference sequence). This CDR3 is CASSFFRRGNTEAFF. CDR3 nucleotide sequence: TGTGCCAGCAGCTTCTTTCGTCGGGGGAACACTGAAGCTTTCTTT.

The J gene is TRBJ2-5, the V gene TRBV18; the D is unclear. The CDR3 extends over 15 amino acids. The V end lost 2 bases, the J end lost 0 bases, and 10 bases lay between the germline ends. The germline CDR1 and CDR2 sequences are KGHSH and LQKENI. The CDR3 nucleotides are TGTGCCAGCTCACCATCGAGGATTTACCAAGAGACCCAGTACTTC. Protein sequence: CASSPSRIYQETQYF.

The rearrangement joins TRBV7-3 to TRBJ1-2; 10 bases are shared with TRBD1. Losses at the gene ends were 5 bases for V and 7 bases for J; bases not matched to a gene: 10. Germline CDR1 reads SGHTA; CDR2 reads FQGTGA. CDR3 length equals 15 residues. CDR3 loop: CASSQQGQGSGGYTF. The DNA for the CDR3 is TGTGCCAGCAGCCAGCAGGGACAGGGGAGTGGTGGCTACACCTTC. Drawing the rest from reference TRBV7-3 and TRBJ1-2, the complete variable domain is GAGVSQTPSNKVTEKGKYVELRCDPISGHTALYWYRQSLGQGPEFLIYFQGTGAADDSGLPNDRFFAVRPEGSVSTLKIQRTERGDSAVYLCASSQQGQGSGGYTFGSGTRLTVV.

This clone was counted a single time. Other DNA variants within this sample encode the same CDR3. The rearrangement links TRBV9 to TRBJ1-1; possibly TRBD1 for D (5 bases). This CDR3 is 13 amino acids long. In germline, CDR1 is SGDLS, CDR2 YYNGEE. V lost 4 bases, J lost 1 base, and 8 bases lay in between. The CDR3 DNA sequence: TGTGCCAGCAGCCTGGGACGGAACACTGAAGCTTTCTTT. Its translation: CASSLGRNTEAFF.

The chain combines TRBV2 with TRBJ1-5, with D perhaps matching TRBD1 (5 bases). The germline V and J ends were trimmed by 2 bases and 6 bases, with 14 bases remaining between them. Germline V gene sequence: CDR1 SNHLY, CDR2 FYNNEI. The CDR3 is made up of 15 amino acids. CDR3 coding DNA: TGTGCCAGCAGTGAATGGGCAGGGCAAGGTCAGCCCCAGCATTTT. Translated, it gives CASSEWAGQGQPQHF.

This clone has just a few counts. This sequence joins TRBV28 and TRBJ2-1; D uncertain. V was clipped by 6 bases and J by 5 bases, with 8 bases between them. Germline V gene data show CDR1 as MDHEN and CDR2 as SYDVKM. The CDR3 extends over 12 amino acids. DNA for the CDR3: TGTGCCAGCAGACCCCGCGACAATGAGCAGTTCTTC. Amino acids: CASRPRDNEQFF.

This chain joins TRBV5-4 and TRBJ2-1; TRBD2 might be the D (5 bases). The CDR3 runs 14 residues. V was pared by 2 bases and J by 3 bases, with 9 bases between. Per germline, CDR1 SGHNT and CDR2 YYREEE (reference sequence). CDR3 nucleotides: TGTGCCAGCAGCTTCCGGGAAAGCTACAATGAGCAGTTCTTC. It codes for CASSFRESYNEQFF.

This clone was detected only a few times. This CDR3 is also generated by other DNA sequences in the sample. This chain joins TRBV10-3 and TRBJ2-7, with D maybe TRBD2 (6 bases). Germline values: CDR1 ENHRY, CDR2 SYGVKD. Trimming pared 0 bases from V and 0 bases from J, leaving 9 bases between. This CDR3 spans 15 amino acids. The CDR3 DNA follows: TGTGCCATCAGTGAGTCACGGGGACTCTCCTACGAGCAGTACTTC. This sequence encodes CAISESRGLSYEQYF.

V usage is TRBV7-8 and J usage is TRBJ2-2, with 10 bases that match TRBD1. V lost 3 bases, J lost 3 bases, and 1 base stayed unmatched. The CDR3 covers 15 residues. The germline V gene has CDR1 SGHVS and CDR2 FQNEAQ. For the CDR3, the DNA is TGTGCCAGCAGCTTGGGGACAGGGGACACCGGGGAGCTGTTTTTT. Protein sequence: CASSLGTGDTGELFF.

In its sample, this clone was seen once. The chain couples TRBV9 to TRBJ2-5; 14 positions agree with TRBD2. With 0 bases clipped from V and 5 bases from J, the junction kept 6 bases outside the gene matches. There are 17 residues in the CDR3. Germline values: CDR1 SGDLS, CDR2 YYNGEE. The CDR3 reads CASSVARTSGRRETQYF. CDR3 bases: TGTGCCAGCAGCGTAGCCAGGACTAGCGGGAGGCGGGAGACCCAGTACTTC.

The rearrangement uses TRBV28 and TRBJ2-2; D may be TRBD1 (5 bases). Germline CDR1 reads MDHEN; CDR2 reads SYDVKM. The CDR3 has 16 amino acids. With 2 bases removed from V and 4 bases from J, the gap between germline ends came to 14 bases. This CDR3 is CASSLLRVLLTGELFF. The CDR3 DNA reads TGTGCCAGCAGTTTACTCAGGGTTCTCCTCACCGGGGAGCTGTTTTTT.

This clone was seen more than once but under ten times. This chain uses TRBV18 with TRBJ2-7, with 9 bases that match TRBD2. Unmatched junction bases numbered 7, after V lost 2 bases and J lost 2 bases. The CDR3 is made up of 16 amino acids. Germline V lookup: CDR1 KGHSH, CDR2 LQKENI. CDR3 protein: CASSPESAGGTYEQYF. As DNA, the CDR3 is TGTGCCAGCTCACCAGAGTCAGCGGGAGGAACCTACGAGCAGTACTTC.

This clone was seen a few times. The chain has TRBV11-1 and TRBJ2-5, with 7 bases fitting TRBD1. Germline CDR1 SGHAT, CDR2 FQDESV (reference sequence). There are 16 residues in the CDR3. V shed 3 bases and J 5 bases; nucleotides not matched to a gene: 12. In DNA form, the CDR3 reads TGTGCCAGCAGCTTCGTGACAGGGCACAACTCGGAGACCCAGTACTTC. Amino acid sequence: CASSFVTGHNSETQYF.

This clone was recorded a few times. The rearrangement links TRBV7-2 to TRBJ2-3, with 13 nucleotides matching TRBD2. Germline assignment: CDR1 SGHTA and CDR2 FQGNSA. With 5 bases clipped from V and 5 bases from J, the junction kept 7 bases outside the gene matches. This CDR3 contains 16 residues. As DNA, the CDR3 is TGTGCCAGCAGCCCTGGGACTAGCGGGGCCGGAGATACGCAGTATTTT. As protein: CASSPGTSGAGDTQYF.

This chain connects TRBV7-3 to TRBJ2-7, with D perhaps TRBD1 or TRBD2 (6 bases each). V lost 5 bases and J lost 6, with 17 bases in between. The CDR3 has 14 amino acids. In germline, CDR1 is SGHTA, CDR2 FQGTGA. CDR3: CASSPVGGGSEQYF. The CDR3 DNA is TGTGCCAGCAGCCCAGTAGGGGGAGGTTCCGAGCAGTACTTC.

This sequence joins TRBV5-1 and TRBJ2-5; the D is unclear. This CDR3 spans 17 amino acids. The V and J ends lost 4 bases and 5 bases respectively, with 24 bases between them. CDR1 is SGHRS, CDR2 YFSETQ, per germline. The CDR3 DNA reads as TGCGCCAGCAGCCCCCAAGGCGCTACTGCGAGCTGGGAGACCCAGTACTTC. This codes for CASSPQGATASWETQYF. Full variable domain (missing parts from reference TRBV5-1 and TRBJ2-5): KAGVTQTPRYLIKTRGQQVTLSCSPISGHRSVSWYQQTPGQGLQFLFEYFSETQRNKGNFPGRFSGRQFSNSRSEMNVSTLELGDSALYLCASSPQGATASWETQYFGPGTRLLVL.

This chain uses TRBV7-9 with TRBJ1-2; TRBD1 agrees at 7 bases. V lost 3 bases and J lost 5; bases outside the gene matches: 6. This CDR3 is built from 14 residues. CDR1 is SEHNR, CDR2 FQNEAQ, per germline (reference sequence). The DNA of the CDR3 is TGTGCCAGCAGCTTCCGACAGGGAGTTTATGGCTACACCTTC. Translating gives CASSFRQGVYGYTF.

For the CDR3, the DNA is TGCGCCAGCAGTCAATCGACAGGGGCCTGTGTAACCTCATATGGCTACACCTTC. It codes for CASSQSTGACVTSYGYTF. The J gene is TRBJ1-2, the V gene TRBV23-1, with 8 bases matching TRBD1. TRBV23-1 is an ORF; its function is uncertain. The CDR3 has 18 amino acids. V shed 0 bases and J 5 bases; nucleotides not matched to a gene: 14.

The chain recombines TRBV7-3 with TRBJ2-7; D is undetermined. CDR3 length: 12 amino acids. Per the germline V gene, CDR1 is SGHTA and CDR2 is FQGTGA. Trimming removed 2 bases at V and 7 bases at J, with 9 bases between. CDR3 amino acids: CASSLGSGEQYF. The CDR3 DNA sequence: TGTGCCAGCAGCTTAGGGTCCGGAGAGCAGTACTTC.

This clone has just a few counts. The chain is built from TRBV27 and TRBJ1-5; D not certain. Trimming removed 4 bases at V and 1 base at J, with 5 bases between. Looked up from germline, CDR1 is MNHEY and CDR2 is SMNVEV (reference sequence). This CDR3 spans 13 amino acids. In nucleotides, the CDR3 is TGTGCCAGCAGTTACCAGAGCAATCAGCCCCAGCATTTT. Translating it yields CASSYQSNQPQHF.

This clone was detected a few times. The chain is built from TRBV18 and TRBJ1-2; D is undetermined. Per germline, CDR1 KGHSH and CDR2 LQKENI. The CDR3 length is 14 residues. Trimming left V 3 bases short and J 0 bases short, with 8 bases between. The CDR3 DNA follows: TGTGCCAGCTCACCCGGGCCAACTAACTATGGCTACACCTTC. Protein product: CASSPGPTNYGYTF.

V gene TRBV7-2 combines with J gene TRBJ1-4; a possible D gene is TRBD1 (6 bases). This CDR3 spans 14 amino acids. V lost 1 base and J 8 bases, leaving 11 bases between the germline ends. Germline lookup yields CDR1 SGHTA and CDR2 FQGNSA. CDR3 in DNA: TGTGCCAGCAGCTTAGGGAGGACAGCCGAAAAACTGTTTTTT. This codes for CASSLGRTAEKLFF.

The chain links TRBV2 to TRBJ2-5, with TRBD2 matching 7 bases. This CDR3 contains 16 residues. V trimming: 8 bases; J trimming: 4 bases; junction bases outside the gene matches: 16. Germline V gives CDR1 SNHLY, CDR2 FYNNEI. CDR3 sequence (DNA): TGTGCCAGCCCCCTTTCCAGACTAGCATCGGGAGAGACCCAGTACTTC. Residues: CASPLSRLASGETQYF.

The chain combines TRBV7-2 with TRBJ2-2, with 8 nucleotides matching TRBD1. CDR3 length: 15 residues. Germline CDR1 is SGHTA and CDR2 is FQGNSA. V lost 5 bases to trimming and J lost 4 bases; unmatched junction nucleotides: 6. In nucleotides, the CDR3 is TGTGCCAGCAGCGCGGACAGGGCCCGCACCGGGGAGCTGTTTTTT. It specifies CASSADRARTGELFF.

J is TRBJ2-2 and V is TRBV11-2; D may be TRBD1 (6 bases). The CDR3 is 16 residues long. Per the germline V gene, CDR1 is SGHAT and CDR2 is FQNNGV. V was trimmed by 4 bases and J by 3 bases, leaving 15 bases between them. CDR3 amino acids: CASSSNRDTDTGELFF. The CDR3 coding sequence is TGTGCCAGCAGCTCCAACCGGGACACTGACACCGGGGAGCTGTTTTTT.